The 9 T cell receptor beta chains reported below all come from one sample, sequenced in a study of shared clonotypes between healthy human individuals. TCRdb keeps only in-frame clones here, not all; method: immunoSEQ multiplex PCR. This sample has roughly 500,000 clones, with around 96% found just once. Sequencing input: naive CD4+ T cells sorted from blood. Described subset: CD45RA+ positively selected. The receptors come from a woman in her 30s in good health.

Worth noting for this clone: In the same sample, other DNA sequences code for this CDR3. The CDR3 region is CASSSGPYNEQFF. The CDR3 DNA follows: TGTGCCAGCAGCTCGGGACCCTACAATGAGCAGTTCTTC. This chain uses TRBV11-3 with TRBJ2-1; D could derive from TRBD1 or TRBD2 (5 bases each). Trimming took 4 bases from V and 2 from J, leaving 6 bases between them. The CDR3 is 13 amino acids. Germline assignment: CDR1 SGHNT and CDR2 YENEEA.

Notes on this clone: The germline gene is not matched at one end of the junction; a read error may be the cause. The genes are TRBV6-4 and TRBJ2-1, with 7 bases aligning to TRBD2. The CDR3 length is 12 residues. The germline V gene encodes CDR1 MRHNA and CDR2 SNTAGT. CDR3 sequence (DNA): TGTGCCAGCAGTTCGGGGAGGGCCGAGCTGTTCTTC. This codes for CASSSGRAELFF.

With regard to this clone: This CDR3 is also generated by other DNA sequences in the sample. The chain recombines TRBV28 with TRBJ1-2; 8 bases map to TRBD1. The CDR3 extends over 12 amino acids. Germline values: CDR1 MDHEN, CDR2 SYDVKM. V shed 7 bases, J shed 5 bases, and the junction held 3 bases outside the gene matches. The CDR3 DNA reads as TGTGCCAGCACCAGGACAGGGTATGGCTACACCTTC. This sequence encodes CASTRTGYGYTF.

This chain joins TRBV29-1 and TRBJ2-1, with D hard to call. CDR1 SQVTM and CDR2 ANQGSEA come from the germline V gene. Trimming removed 5 bases at V and 2 bases at J, with 7 bases between. The CDR3 runs to 12 residues. The CDR3 sequence is CSVKQPYNEQFF. Here the CDR3 DNA reads TGCAGCGTTAAACAGCCCTACAATGAGCAGTTCTTC.

The gene calls are TRBV6-5 and TRBJ2-7, with TRBD2 as a possible D gene (7 bases). V was cut by 5 bases and J by 6 bases, with 20 bases left in between. CDR1 and CDR2 (germline): MNHEY, SVGAGI. The CDR3 is 15 residues long. As DNA, the CDR3 is TGTGCCAGCAGTGGACTCGGGGGCGGGAGTGTCGAGCAGTACTTC. Protein product: CASSGLGGGSVEQYF.

The genes are TRBV28 and TRBJ1-4; D remains ambiguous. Trimming pared 6 bases from V and 7 bases from J, leaving 9 bases between. This CDR3 has 12 residues. Germline loops: CDR1 MDHEN, CDR2 SYDVKM. CDR3 region: CASSVTGEKLFF. DNA of the CDR3: TGTGCCAGCAGCGTAACTGGTGAAAAACTGTTTTTT.

This sequence joins TRBV28 and TRBJ1-1; D perhaps matches TRBD1 (5 bases). Germline assignment: CDR1 MDHEN and CDR2 SYDVKM. The CDR3 extends over 14 amino acids. V dropped 5 bases and J dropped 4 bases, with 14 bases sitting between them. The CDR3 DNA sequence: TGTGCCAGCAGTCCCTCCTGGGGGGGCACTGAAGCTTTCTTT. Protein: CASSPSWGGTEAFF.

The chain recombines TRBV27 with TRBJ1-4, with D hard to call. This CDR3 contains 17 residues. Germline V gene lookup returns CDR1 MNHEY and CDR2 SMNVEV (reference sequence). V lost 5 bases to trimming and J lost 8 bases, with 24 bases between them. DNA of the CDR3: TGTGCCAGCAGTCTTATAGCAAGGCGTGCGGGGAGGGAAAAACTGTTTTTT. It codes for CASSLIARRAGREKLFF.

The V call is TRBV7-2, the J call TRBJ1-3, with D unresolved. Per the germline V gene, CDR1 is SGHTA and CDR2 is FQGNSA. This CDR3 region has 14 residues. Trimming removed 4 bases from V and 0 bases from J, with 7 bases in between. The CDR3 here is CASSSENSGNTIYF. The CDR3 DNA sequence: TGTGCCAGCAGCTCCGAGAACTCTGGAAACACCATATATTTT.